The clone carrying this T cell receptor beta chain was detected only a few times. Its antigen is not known. The data were taken from a study of T-cell memory formation after mild COVID-19. Study-level information: Clusters of TCRs were largely donor specific. Whole-study findings and limits: Some clones that responded were present in memory (sampled pre-infection), which suggests cross-reactive memory joined. Among clones contracting day 15 to 85, CD4/CD8 was balanced, whereas later expanders leaned CD4+.

TCRdb re-derived calls from the 5' RACE reads in MiXCR, one entry per CDR3 protein. The sample has 550,000 to 650,000 distinct CDR3 sequences, roughly 17% seen once; the top ten hold 8.1%. This sequence was found in an adult woman who had mild COVID-19 (a few samples of this study predate the infection). Cell type and time point are not known. The sequencing sample was made of PBMCs or a T cell subset sorted from them (not recorded which).

CDR3 nucleotide sequence: TGCAGTGCTAGAGGGCCGGTAACTCGATCTTACACCGGGGAGCTGTTTTTT. Amino acids: CSARGPVTRSYTGELFF. The gene calls are TRBV20-1 and TRBJ2-2; no clear D gene. There are 17 residues in the CDR3. V lost 1 base to trimming and J lost 3 bases, with 18 bases between them. The germline V gene has CDR1 DFQATT and CDR2 SNEGSKA (reference sequence).